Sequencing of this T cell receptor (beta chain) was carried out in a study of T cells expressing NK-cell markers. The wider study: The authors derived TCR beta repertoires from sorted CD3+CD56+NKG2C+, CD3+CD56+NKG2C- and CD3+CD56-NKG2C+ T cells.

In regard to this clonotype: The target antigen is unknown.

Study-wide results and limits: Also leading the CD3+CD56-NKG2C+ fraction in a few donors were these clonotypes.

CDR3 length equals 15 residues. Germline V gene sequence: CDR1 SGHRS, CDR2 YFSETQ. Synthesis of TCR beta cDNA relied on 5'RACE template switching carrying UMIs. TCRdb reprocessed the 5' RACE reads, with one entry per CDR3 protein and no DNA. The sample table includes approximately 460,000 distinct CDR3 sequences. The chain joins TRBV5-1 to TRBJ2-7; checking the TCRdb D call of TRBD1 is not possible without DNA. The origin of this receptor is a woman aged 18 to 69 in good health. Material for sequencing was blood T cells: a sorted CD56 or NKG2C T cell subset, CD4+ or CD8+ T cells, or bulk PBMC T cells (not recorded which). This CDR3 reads CASSFGGGDTYEQYF.